The present T cell receptor beta chain was sequenced within a study of post-analysis software for immune sequencing data. Study findings and constraints: Relative to controls, patients had five TRBV segments at higher frequency, with TRBV5-6, TRBV5-1 and TRBV20-1 among these.

About this clonotype itself: Its cognate antigen is unknown.

cDNA libraries for TCR beta contained unique molecular identifiers. One entry per CDR3 protein, called by TCRdb with MiXCR from the PCR reads. This sample yields a few hundred thousand distinct CDR3 sequences, of which around 40% are seen a single time; around 10% belongs to the top ten. The CDR3 totals 14 residues. Per the germline V gene, CDR1 is SGHTA and CDR2 is FQGNSA. V lost 4 bases and J lost 5; bases outside the gene matches: 5. V is TRBV7-2 and J is TRBJ1-2; 9 bases are a match to TRBD1. The TCR was taken from a girl aged 10 to 17 with multiple sclerosis. Sequences were obtained from blood. CDR3: CASSSDRGVYGYTF. CDR3 bases: TGTGCCAGCAGCTCCGACAGGGGGGTTTATGGCTACACCTTC.